This record concerns one T cell receptor beta chain sequence. Its antigen remains unidentified. The sample originates from a study of early T cells in non-severe SARS-CoV-2 infection. Study background: With bulk RNA from unsorted whole blood as input, sequencing yielded unpaired chains.

The CDR3 has 15 amino acids. Trimming took off 0 bases at V and 4 bases at J, with 14 bases between the two ends. CDR1 is SGHRS and CDR2 is YFSETQ in the germline V gene. Regarding the study as a whole: VDJdb matching, biased toward anti-spike CD8 responses, missed private and CD4 specificities.

Individually, cDNA molecules had unique molecular identifiers attached to them. TCRdb re-called the 5' RACE reads through MiXCR, storing one row per CDR3 protein. The table shows 70,000 to 85,000 distinct CDR3 sequences, with roughly an eighth occurring only once. The clonotype comes from an adult who was a healthcare worker with PCR-confirmed SARS-CoV-2 infection or an uninfected control (not recorded which). The rearrangement uses TRBV5-1 and TRBJ2-7; D might be TRBD2 (6 bases). What was sequenced was whole blood. In DNA, the CDR3 is TGCGCCAGCAGCTTGGCCGGAGGGAAAGAGTACGAGCAGTACTTC. The encoded protein is CASSLAGGKEYEQYF. Full variable domain (remainder filled in from reference TRBV5-1 and TRBJ2-7): KAGVTQTPRYLIKTRGQQVTLSCSPISGHRSVSWYQQTPGQGLQFLFEYFSETQRNKGNFPGRFSGRQFSNSRSEMNVSTLELGDSALYLCASSLAGGKEYEQYFGPGTRLTVT.